These T cell receptor beta chains were read from a single sample in a study of response to subunit inactivated influenza vaccine. TCRdb re-derived calls from the RT-PCR reads in MiXCR, one entry per CDR3 protein. This sample has more than 700,000 distinct CDR3 sequences, with roughly 20% found just once. Sequenced material: PBMCs from blood, taken roughly 5 days after vaccination. These TCRs come from a man aged 50-59 years who received an inactivated influenza vaccine. Each CDR3 is given with its conserved first and last residue. A D gene is named only where the DNA matches it firmly. A clone size is listed for some rows: how often the clone was seen (once, few, many), or a class if it is expanded.

TRBV2	NA	TRBD2	TRBJ2-7	CASRETGTSAYEQYF	TGTGCCAGCAGGGAAACCGGGACTAGCGCCTACGAGCAGTACTTC
TRBV12-3/TRBV12-4	few	NA	TRBJ2-4	CASSGTSGTVQYF	TGTGCCAGCAGTGGAACGAGCGGGACAGTGCAGTACTTC
TRBV7-2	NA	NA	TRBJ2-3	CASSSSTRTQYF	TGTGCCAGCAGCTCATCGACCAGAACGCAGTATTTT
TRBV5-1	many	NA	TRBJ2-2	CASSLLMTGELFF	TGCGCCAGCAGCTTGCTGATGACCGGGGAGCTGTTTTTT
TRBV12-3/TRBV12-4	few	NA	TRBJ2-7	CATGRNYEQYF	TGTGCCACCGGGCGGAACTACGAGCAGTACTTC
TRBV12-3/TRBV12-4	NA	NA	TRBJ2-2	CASSLSGGPHTGELFF	TGTGCCAGCAGTTTGTCCGGGGGGCCTCACACCGGGGAGCTGTTTTTT
TRBV20-1	NA	NA	TRBJ1-5	CSARDRVGGQPQHF	TGCAGTGCTAGAGACAGGGTAGGAGGTCAGCCCCAGCATTTT
TRBV12-3/TRBV12-4	few	TRBD2	TRBJ2-2	CASRSSGGRGELFF	TGTGCCAGCAGGTCTAGCGGGGGAAGGGGGGAGCTGTTTTTT
TRBV28	NA	TRBD2	TRBJ2-3	CASREGLAAPRDTQYF	TGTGCCAGCAGGGAGGGACTAGCAGCTCCGAGGGATACGCAGTATTTT
TRBV6-2/TRBV6-3	NA	NA	TRBJ2-1	CASSYLTGSYNEQFF	TGTGCCAGCAGTTACCTAACTGGGTCGTACAATGAGCAGTTCTTC
TRBV29-1	NA	TRBD2	TRBJ2-2	CSASRDGGLAGRGGGELFF	TGCAGCGCTAGCCGGGACGGAGGACTAGCGGGAAGAGGTGGCGGGGAGCTGTTTTTT
TRBV9	NA	NA	TRBJ2-5	CASSVAETVGSQETQYF	TGTGCCAGCAGCGTAGCCGAGACCGTAGGGTCTCAAGAGACCCAGTACTTC
TRBV10-2	NA	NA	TRBJ1-2	CASGQTDSYGYTF	TGCGCCAGCGGACAGACAGACTCATATGGCTACACCTTC
TRBV5-1	NA	TRBD2	TRBJ2-7	CASSSGGSASSYEQYF	TGCGCCAGCAGCTCGGGGGGTAGCGCGAGCTCCTACGAGCAGTACTTC
TRBV4-1	NA	TRBD1	TRBJ2-5	CASSPLGQEQETQYF	TGCGCCAGCAGCCCTCTAGGACAGGAACAAGAGACCCAGTACTTC
TRBV5-1	few	TRBD1	TRBJ2-7	CASSLGQGASEQYF	TGCGCCAGCAGCCTCGGACAGGGGGCGAGCGAGCAGTACTTC
TRBV6-1	NA	NA	TRBJ2-7	CASRPGLSYEQYF	TGTGCCAGCAGACCGGGACTCTCCTACGAGCAGTACTTC
TRBV10-3	NA	NA	TRBJ2-2	CAITEGSGTGGELFF	TGTGCCATCACCGAGGGTTCAGGGACGGGCGGGGAGCTGTTTTTT
TRBV12-3/TRBV12-4	few	NA	TRBJ1-1	CASRPGYMNTEAFF	TGTGCCAGCAGACCTGGGTACATGAACACTGAAGCTTTCTTT
TRBV20-1	few	NA	TRBJ2-6	CSARDGGKRWGAGANVLTF	TGCAGTGCTAGAGATGGGGGGAAGCGGTGGGGAGCTGGGGCCAACGTCCTGACTTTC
TRBV10-3	NA	TRBD2	TRBJ2-7	CAINGRASYEQYF	TGTGCCATCAACGGGAGGGCCTCCTACGAGCAGTACTTC
TRBV10-3	few	NA	TRBJ1-2	CAISLTSGAAELWSYTF	TGTGCCATCAGTCTGACGTCCGGGGCTGCAGAACTATGGAGCTACACCTTC
TRBV6-5	NA	NA	TRBJ2-1	CASSYSTGVANEQFF	TGTGCCAGCAGTTACTCGACGGGGGTGGCCAATGAGCAGTTCTTC
TRBV7-2	NA	NA	TRBJ2-7	CASSLGWEAGEQYF	TGTGCCAGCAGCTTAGGGTGGGAAGCGGGCGAGCAGTACTTC
TRBV5-6	NA	NA	TRBJ2-7	CASSLVGTSILGYEQYF	TGTGCCAGCAGCTTGGTAGGGACAAGTATTTTAGGCTACGAGCAGTACTTC
TRBV20-1	NA	TRBD1	TRBJ2-5	CSATKQGNKETQYF	TGCAGTGCAACCAAACAGGGGAATAAAGAGACCCAGTACTTC
TRBV11-2	NA	TRBD2	TRBJ2-3	CASSPFWPGPGGHTQYF	TGTGCCAGCAGCCCCTTTTGGCCCGGGCCGGGGGGGCATACGCAGTATTTT
TRBV12-3/TRBV12-4	many	NA	TRBJ1-1	CASSFGGPHTEAFF	TGTGCCAGCAGTTTTGGGGGACCCCACACTGAAGCTTTCTTT
TRBV5-1	many	NA	TRBJ2-5	CASSTTARETQYF	TGCGCCAGCAGCACCACAGCTCGGGAGACCCAGTACTTC
TRBV11-1	many	NA	TRBJ2-3	CASSSGRREATPTDTQYF	TGTGCCAGCAGCTCAGGTCGTCGTGAGGCAACACCCACAGATACGCAGTATTTT
TRBV4-3	NA	TRBD1	TRBJ2-3	CASSQRTGGADTQYF	TGCGCCAGCAGCCAAAGGACAGGGGGCGCAGATACGCAGTATTTT
TRBV5-1	NA	NA	TRBJ1-6	CASSLESGLHNSPLHF	TGCGCCAGCAGCTTGGAAAGTGGTCTTCATAATTCACCCCTCCACTTT
TRBV20-1	NA	NA	TRBJ1-6	CSAPPSLPSWSPLHF	TGCAGTGCTCCGCCTTCCTTACCGTCGTGGTCACCCCTCCACTTT
TRBV29-1	few	NA	TRBJ1-1	CSVERTLNTEAFF	TGCAGCGTTGAAAGGACACTGAACACTGAAGCTTTCTTT
TRBV28	NA	NA	TRBJ2-3	CASSHTASTDTQYF	TGTGCCAGCAGTCATACCGCCAGCACAGATACGCAGTATTTT
TRBV4-1	once	TRBD1	TRBJ1-2	CASSRSILQGEVNYGYTF	TGCGCCAGCAGCCGATCTATACTACAGGGGGAGGTTAACTATGGCTACACCTTC
TRBV9	few	TRBD2	TRBJ2-1	CASSISGASSYNEQFF	TGTGCCAGCAGCATTAGCGGGGCAAGCTCCTACAATGAGCAGTTCTTC
TRBV20-1	few	NA	TRBJ2-1	CSASGRTGNEQFF	TGCAGTGCTAGTGGGAGGACCGGCAATGAGCAGTTCTTC
TRBV6-5	NA	TRBD2	TRBJ2-1	CASSYLGREYTYNEQFF	TGTGCCAGCAGTTACCTCGGGCGGGAGTACACCTACAATGAGCAGTTCTTC
TRBV15	NA	NA	TRBJ2-5	CATSRAAEYQETQYF	TGTGCCACCAGCAGGGCCGCGGAGTACCAAGAGACCCAGTACTTC
TRBV20-1	many	NA	TRBJ2-1	CSSSMGSRYNEQFF	TGCAGTTCATCTATGGGATCTAGATACAATGAGCAGTTCTTC
TRBV6-2/TRBV6-3	once	NA	TRBJ2-3	CASSYPVQYF	TGTGCCAGCAGTTACCCGGTGCAGTATTTT
TRBV3-1	NA	NA	TRBJ2-7	CASSQGKKQYF	TGTGCCAGCAGCCAGGGGAAAAAGCAGTACTTC
TRBV10-3	NA	NA	TRBJ2-6	CAIRGLQVSPGANVLTF	TGTGCCATCAGGGGATTGCAGGTATCCCCTGGGGCCAACGTCCTGACTTTC
TRBV24-1	NA	TRBD1	TRBJ2-1	CATSAIQGAKYNEQFF	TGTGCCACCAGTGCCATACAGGGGGCGAAATACAATGAGCAGTTCTTC
TRBV12-3/TRBV12-4	few	NA	TRBJ2-7	CASRDSGTSLSEQYF	TGTGCCAGCAGGGACTCCGGGACGTCCCTGAGCGAGCAGTACTTC
TRBV7-9	NA	TRBD2	TRBJ2-1	CASSPRGSGGPLQQFF	TGTGCCAGCAGCCCCAGAGGAAGCGGGGGACCCCTCCAGCAGTTCTTC
TRBV15	few	NA	TRBJ2-7	CATSRENYEQYF	TGTGCCACCAGCAGGGAAAACTACGAGCAGTACTTC
TRBV6-5	NA	NA	TRBJ2-5	CASSLLGGSVETQYF	TGTGCCAGCAGTTTACTTGGGGGGAGCGTAGAGACCCAGTACTTC
TRBV20-1	many	NA	TRBJ2-7	CSATGVTYEQYF	TGCAGTGCTACCGGTGTTACCTACGAGCAGTACTTC
TRBV6-5	NA	NA	TRBJ2-7	CASSYSGQGPEQYF	TGTGCCAGCAGTTACTCCGGACAAGGGCCCGAGCAGTACTTC
TRBV7-6	NA	TRBD1	TRBJ2-1	CASSLRTGIRGLGTYNEQFF	TGTGCCAGCAGCCTCCGGACAGGGATACGGGGGTTAGGGACCTACAATGAGCAGTTCTTC
TRBV12-3/TRBV12-4	NA	TRBD2	TRBJ2-1	CASSFWGLAGSGEQFF	TGTGCCAGCAGTTTTTGGGGACTAGCGGGATCGGGTGAGCAGTTCTTC
TRBV7-9	NA	TRBD2	TRBJ2-3	CATRGGRAEKYF	TGTGCCACCCGCGGCGGGAGGGCGGAAAAGTATTTT
TRBV20-1	NA	NA	TRBJ2-1	CSAQDGLGEQFF	TGCAGTGCTCAGGACGGCTTAGGTGAGCAGTTCTTC
TRBV24-1	NA	NA	TRBJ1-5	CATGPGGGQPQHF	TGTGCCACCGGACCTGGCGGGGGCCAGCCCCAGCATTTT
TRBV2	many	TRBD2	TRBJ2-1	CASRPIAGGLEQFF	TGTGCCAGCAGGCCGATCGCGGGGGGTCTAGAGCAGTTCTTC
TRBV7-9	once	NA	TRBJ2-7	CASSLHLIGGPYEQYF	TGTGCCAGCAGCTTACACCTCATAGGGGGACCCTACGAGCAGTACTTC
TRBV29-1	NA	NA	TRBJ2-7	CSVEGWKTGDVYEQYF	TGCAGCGTTGAAGGGTGGAAGACAGGTGACGTTTACGAGCAGTACTTC